The T cell receptor beta chain described here comes from a study of response to subunit inactivated influenza vaccine. Germline values: CDR1 SNHLY, CDR2 FYNNEI. V lost 2 bases and J lost 7; bases outside the gene matches: 11. This CDR3 spans 17 amino acids. A few counts support this clonotype. TCRdb independently ran MiXCR on the RT-PCR reads; one entry per CDR3 protein. The sample holds around 850,000 distinct CDR3 sequences; roughly 20% are singletons and the top ten take roughly a tenth. This material consisted of PBMCs from blood, taken less than 6 days after vaccination. The chain couples TRBV2 to TRBJ1-4, with 9 nucleotides matching TRBD1. This TCR was sampled from a middle-aged man who received an inactivated influenza vaccine. CDR3 nucleotide sequence: TGTGCCAGCAGTGAAAATACGTCCGGGACAGGGAGTGAAAAACTGTTTTTT. It codes for CASSENTSGTGSEKLFF.